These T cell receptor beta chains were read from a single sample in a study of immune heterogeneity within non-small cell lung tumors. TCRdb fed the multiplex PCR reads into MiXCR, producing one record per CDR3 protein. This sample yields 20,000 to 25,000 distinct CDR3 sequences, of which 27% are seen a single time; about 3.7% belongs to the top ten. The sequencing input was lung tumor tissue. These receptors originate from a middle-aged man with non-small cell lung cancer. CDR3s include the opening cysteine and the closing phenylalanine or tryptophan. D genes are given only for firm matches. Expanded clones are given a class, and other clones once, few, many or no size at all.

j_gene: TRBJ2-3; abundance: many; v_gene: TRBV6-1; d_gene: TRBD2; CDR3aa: CASSSSLAGTDTQYF; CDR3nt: TGTGCCAGCAGTTCTTCTCTAGCGGGTACAGATACGCAGTATTTT
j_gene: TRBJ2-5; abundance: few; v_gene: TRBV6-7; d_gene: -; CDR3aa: CASSYAGAGAETQYF; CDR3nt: TGTGCCAGCAGTTACGCAGGGGCTGGGGCAGAGACCCAGTACTTC
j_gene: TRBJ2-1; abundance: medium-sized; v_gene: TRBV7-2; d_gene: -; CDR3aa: CASSWTDNEQFF; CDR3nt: TGTGCCAGCAGCTGGACAGACAATGAGCAGTTCTTC
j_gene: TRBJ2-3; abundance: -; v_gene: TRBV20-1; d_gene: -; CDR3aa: CSASTPPTPQYF; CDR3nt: TGCAGTGCTAGTACCCCCCCCACGCCGCAGTATTTT
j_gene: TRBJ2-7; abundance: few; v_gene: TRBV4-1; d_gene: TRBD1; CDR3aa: CASSHSDRDEQYF; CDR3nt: TGCGCCAGCAGCCACTCGGACAGGGACGAGCAGTACTTC
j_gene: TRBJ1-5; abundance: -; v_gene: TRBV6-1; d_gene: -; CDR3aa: CASRGFNQPQHF; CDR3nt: TGTGCCAGCAGGGGTTTCAATCAGCCCCAGCATTTT
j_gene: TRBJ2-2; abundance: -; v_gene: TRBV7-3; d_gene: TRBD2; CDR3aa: CASSPGASGSTGELFF; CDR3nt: TGTGCCAGCAGCCCCGGGGCTAGCGGGAGCACCGGGGAGCTGTTTTTT
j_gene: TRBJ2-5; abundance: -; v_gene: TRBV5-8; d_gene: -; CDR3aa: CASSSTDTRKETQYF; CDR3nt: TGTGCCAGCAGCTCAACCGATACTAGGAAAGAGACCCAGTACTTC
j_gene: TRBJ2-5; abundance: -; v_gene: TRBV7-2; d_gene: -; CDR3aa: CASSLGGWETQYF; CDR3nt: TGTGCCAGCAGCTTAGGGGGCTGGGAGACCCAGTACTTC
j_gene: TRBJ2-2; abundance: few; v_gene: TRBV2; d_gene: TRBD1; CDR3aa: CASSGDRNTGELFF; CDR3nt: TGTGCCAGCAGTGGGGACAGAAACACCGGGGAGCTGTTTTTT
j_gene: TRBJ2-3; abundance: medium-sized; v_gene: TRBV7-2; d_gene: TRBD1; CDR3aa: CASSLVPGQGAGDTQYF; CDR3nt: TGTGCCAGCAGCCTGGTCCCCGGACAGGGGGCAGGAGATACGCAGTATTTT
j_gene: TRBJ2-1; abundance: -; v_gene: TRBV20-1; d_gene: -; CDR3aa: CSAPTSVKEQFF; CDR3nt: TGCAGTGCTCCCACGAGCGTGAAAGAGCAGTTCTTC
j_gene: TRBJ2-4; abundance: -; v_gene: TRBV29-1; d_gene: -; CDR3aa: CSVEKSPGDIQYF; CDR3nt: TGCAGCGTTGAAAAGAGCCCTGGGGACATTCAGTACTTC
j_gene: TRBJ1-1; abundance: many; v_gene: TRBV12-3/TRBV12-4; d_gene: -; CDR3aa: CASSLQFEAFF; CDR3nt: TGTGCCAGCAGTCTCCAATTTGAAGCTTTCTTT
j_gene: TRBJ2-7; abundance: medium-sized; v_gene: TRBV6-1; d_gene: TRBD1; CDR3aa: CASSEDRGTEQYF; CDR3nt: TGTGCCAGCAGTGAAGACAGGGGAACCGAGCAGTACTTC
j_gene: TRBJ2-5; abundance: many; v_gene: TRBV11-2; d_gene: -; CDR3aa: CASSLEWQTQETQYF; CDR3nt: TGTGCCAGCAGCCTGGAGTGGCAGACCCAAGAGACCCAGTACTTC
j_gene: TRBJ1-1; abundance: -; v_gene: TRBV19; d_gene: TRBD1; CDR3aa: CASSRGATNTEAFF; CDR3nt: TGTGCCAGTAGCAGGGGGGCGACGAACACTGAAGCTTTCTTT
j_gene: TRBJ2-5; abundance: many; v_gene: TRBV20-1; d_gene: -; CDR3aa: CSARDPRRGETQYF; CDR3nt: TGCAGTGCTAGAGATCCTCGGAGGGGAGAGACCCAGTACTTC
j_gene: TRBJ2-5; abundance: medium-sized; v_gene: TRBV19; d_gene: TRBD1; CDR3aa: CASRADRASKTQYF; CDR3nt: TGTGCCAGTAGGGCTGACAGGGCTTCTAAGACCCAGTACTTC
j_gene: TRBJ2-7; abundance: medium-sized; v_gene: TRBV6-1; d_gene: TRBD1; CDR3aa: CASSETSGGVGEQYF; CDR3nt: TGTGCCAGCAGTGAAACGTCAGGGGGCGTGGGGGAGCAGTACTTC
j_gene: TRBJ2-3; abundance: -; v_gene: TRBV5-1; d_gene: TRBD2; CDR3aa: CASSYFSGTINTDTQYF; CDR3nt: TGCGCCAGCAGCTACTTTAGCGGGACGATAAACACAGATACGCAGTATTTT
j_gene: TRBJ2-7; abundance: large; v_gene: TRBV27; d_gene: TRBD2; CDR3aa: CASSSPEREEEQYF; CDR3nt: TGTGCCAGCAGTTCCCCCGAGCGGGAGGAAGAGCAGTACTTC
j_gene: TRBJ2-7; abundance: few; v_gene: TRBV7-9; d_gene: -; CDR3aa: CASSLGVPEQYF; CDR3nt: TGTGCCAGCAGCTTAGGCGTCCCTGAGCAGTACTTC
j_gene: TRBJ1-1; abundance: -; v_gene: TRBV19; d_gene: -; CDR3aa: CASSLRPGKTEPFF; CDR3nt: TGTGCCAGTAGTTTGAGACCGGGGAAAACTGAACCTTTCTTT
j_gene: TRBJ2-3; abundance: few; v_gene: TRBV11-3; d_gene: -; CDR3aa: CASSFLSYGGGDTQYF; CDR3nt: TGTGCCAGCAGCTTCCTTTCCTACGGCGGCGGAGATACGCAGTATTTT
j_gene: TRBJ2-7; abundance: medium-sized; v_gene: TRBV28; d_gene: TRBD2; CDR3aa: CASSGAGVEQYF; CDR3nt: TGTGCCAGCAGTGGAGCGGGAGTCGAGCAGTACTTC
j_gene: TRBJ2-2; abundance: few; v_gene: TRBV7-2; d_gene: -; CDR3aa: CASSLGVRVDTGELFF; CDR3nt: TGTGCCAGCAGCTTAGGAGTCAGGGTCGACACCGGGGAGCTGTTTTTT
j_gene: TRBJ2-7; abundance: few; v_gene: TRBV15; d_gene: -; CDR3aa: CATSRDLTVSYEQYF; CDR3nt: TGTGCCACCAGCAGAGACCTGACAGTCTCCTACGAGCAGTACTTC
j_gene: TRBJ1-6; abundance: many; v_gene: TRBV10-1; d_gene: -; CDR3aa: CASSESRSSPLHF; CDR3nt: TGCGCCAGCAGTGAGTCGAGAAGTTCACCCCTCCACTTT
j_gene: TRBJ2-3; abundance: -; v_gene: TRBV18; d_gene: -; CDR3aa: CASSPGTRTDTQYF; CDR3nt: TGTGCCAGCTCACCAGGGACCCGCACAGATACGCAGTATTTT
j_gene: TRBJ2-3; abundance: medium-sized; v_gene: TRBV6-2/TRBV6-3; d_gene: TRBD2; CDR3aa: CASSLGSGRTSDTQYF; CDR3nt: TGTGCCAGCAGTTTAGGGAGCGGGAGAACATCAGATACGCAGTATTTT
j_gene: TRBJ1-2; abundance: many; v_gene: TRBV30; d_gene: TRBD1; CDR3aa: CAWTPVTGAFNYGYTF; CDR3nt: TGTGCCTGGACTCCTGTGACAGGGGCGTTTAACTATGGCTACACCTTC
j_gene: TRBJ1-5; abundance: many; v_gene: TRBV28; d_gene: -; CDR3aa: CASHTPGFQPQHF; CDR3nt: TGTGCCAGCCATACTCCAGGGTTTCAGCCCCAGCATTTT
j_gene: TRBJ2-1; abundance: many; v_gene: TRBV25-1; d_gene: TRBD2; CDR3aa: CASSEFGGRGNNEQFF; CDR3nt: TGTGCCAGCAGTGAATTCGGCGGGAGAGGGAACAATGAGCAGTTCTTC
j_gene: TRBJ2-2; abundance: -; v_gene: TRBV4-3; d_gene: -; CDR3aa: CASSQVRGQTGELFF; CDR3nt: TGCGCCAGCAGCCAAGTCCGGGGGCAGACCGGGGAGCTGTTTTTT
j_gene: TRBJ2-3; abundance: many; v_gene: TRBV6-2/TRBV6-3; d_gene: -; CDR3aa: CASRTTGQGTAGLAGTMKTDTQYF; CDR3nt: TGTGCCAGCAGGACCACGGGACAGGGAACAGCCGGGCTAGCGGGAACCATGAAAACAGATACGCAGTATTTT
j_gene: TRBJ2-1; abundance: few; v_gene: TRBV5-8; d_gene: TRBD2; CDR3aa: CASSRGLAGGPIDEQFF; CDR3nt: TGTGCCAGCAGTCGCGGACTAGCGGGAGGACCGATCGATGAGCAGTTCTTC
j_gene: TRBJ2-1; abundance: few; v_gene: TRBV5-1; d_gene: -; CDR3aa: CASSLQLAKNEQFF; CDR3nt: TGCGCCAGCAGCTTGCAACTCGCAAAAAATGAGCAGTTCTTC
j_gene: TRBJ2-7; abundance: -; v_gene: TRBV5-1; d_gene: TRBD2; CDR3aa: CPSSNRWRAGGDEQYF; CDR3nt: TGCCCCAGCAGCAACCGGTGGCGGGCGGGGGGGGACGAGCAGTACTTC
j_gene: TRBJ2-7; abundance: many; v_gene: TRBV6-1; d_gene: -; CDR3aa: CASSESRRGGSEQYF; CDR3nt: TGTGCCAGCAGTGAATCGCGTAGGGGGGGAAGCGAGCAGTACTTC
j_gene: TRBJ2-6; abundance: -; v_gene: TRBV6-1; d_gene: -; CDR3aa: CASYVAGQMLSGANVLTF; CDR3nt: TGTGCCAGTTACGTTGCGGGACAGATGCTCTCTGGGGCCAACGTCCTGACTTTC
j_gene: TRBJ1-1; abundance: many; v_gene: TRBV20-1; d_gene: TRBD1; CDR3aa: CSATRTGRNTEAFF; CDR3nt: TGCAGTGCTACAAGGACAGGGAGGAACACTGAAGCTTTCTTT
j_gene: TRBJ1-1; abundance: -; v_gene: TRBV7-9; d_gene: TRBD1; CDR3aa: CASSLGQGPAFF; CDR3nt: TGTGCCAGCAGTCTTGGACAGGGGCCAGCTTTCTTT
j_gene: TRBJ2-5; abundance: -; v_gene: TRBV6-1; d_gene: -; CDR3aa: CASSQGVVGETQYF; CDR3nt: TGTGCCAGCAGTCAAGGGGTGGTTGGGGAGACCCAGTACTTC
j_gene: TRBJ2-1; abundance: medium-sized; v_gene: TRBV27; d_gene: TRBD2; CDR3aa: CASSGRLAGNYNEQFF; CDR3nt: TGTGCCAGCAGTGGGCGACTAGCGGGAAACTACAATGAGCAGTTCTTC
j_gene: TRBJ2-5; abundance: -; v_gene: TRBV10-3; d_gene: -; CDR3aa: CAIRGGETQYF; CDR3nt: TGTGCCATCAGAGGGGGAGAGACCCAGTACTTC
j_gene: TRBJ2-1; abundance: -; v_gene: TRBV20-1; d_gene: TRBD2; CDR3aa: CSASIPGLAGVEQFF; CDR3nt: TGCAGTGCTAGCATCCCGGGACTAGCGGGAGTTGAGCAGTTCTTC
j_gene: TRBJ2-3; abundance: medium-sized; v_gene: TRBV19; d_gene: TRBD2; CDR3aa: CASRPRLSGTSTDTQYF; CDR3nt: TGTGCCAGTAGACCACGTTTAAGCGGGACCAGCACAGATACGCAGTATTTT
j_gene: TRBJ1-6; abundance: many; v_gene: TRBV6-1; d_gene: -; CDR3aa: CASSWAGNSPLHF; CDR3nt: TGTGCCAGCTCTTGGGCGGGAAATTCACCCCTCCACTTT
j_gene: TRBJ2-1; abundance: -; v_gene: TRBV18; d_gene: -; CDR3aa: CASSQRLNYNEQFF; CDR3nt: TGTGCCAGCTCACAGAGACTTAACTACAATGAGCAGTTCTTC
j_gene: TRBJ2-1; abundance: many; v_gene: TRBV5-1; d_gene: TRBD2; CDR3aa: CASSLELANEQFF; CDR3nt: TGCGCCAGCAGCTTAGAACTAGCGAATGAGCAGTTCTTC
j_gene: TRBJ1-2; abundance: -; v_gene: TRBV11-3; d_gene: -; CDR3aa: CASSPTVAILNYGYTF; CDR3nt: TGTGCCAGCAGCCCTACAGTCGCCATTCTTAACTATGGCTACACCTTC
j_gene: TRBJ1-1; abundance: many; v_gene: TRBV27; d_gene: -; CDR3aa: CASSLSRFFGFTEAFF; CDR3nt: TGTGCCAGCAGTTTATCGAGGTTCTTTGGGTTTACTGAAGCTTTCTTT
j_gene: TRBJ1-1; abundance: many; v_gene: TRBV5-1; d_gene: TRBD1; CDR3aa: CASSLGLGQGAAEAFF; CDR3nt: TGCGCCAGCAGCTTGGGATTGGGACAGGGCGCCGCTGAAGCTTTCTTT